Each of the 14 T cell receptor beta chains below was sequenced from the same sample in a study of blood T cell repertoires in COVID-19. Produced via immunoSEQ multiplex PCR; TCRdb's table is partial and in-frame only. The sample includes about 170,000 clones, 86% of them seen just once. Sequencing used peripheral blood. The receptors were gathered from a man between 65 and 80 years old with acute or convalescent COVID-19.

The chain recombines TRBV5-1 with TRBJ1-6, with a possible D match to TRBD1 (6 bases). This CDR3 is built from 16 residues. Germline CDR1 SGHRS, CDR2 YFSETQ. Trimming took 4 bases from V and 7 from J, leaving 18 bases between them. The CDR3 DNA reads TGCGCCAGCAGCCCGGGGACAACCCTATTAAATTCACCCCTCCACTTT. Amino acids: CASSPGTTLLNSPLHF.

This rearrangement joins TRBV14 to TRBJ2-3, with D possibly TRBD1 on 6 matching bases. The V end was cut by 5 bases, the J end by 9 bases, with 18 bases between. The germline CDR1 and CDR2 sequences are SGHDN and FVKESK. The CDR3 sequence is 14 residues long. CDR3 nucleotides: TGTGCCAGCAGCAACAGGGTAGGCAAAGCGACGCAGTATTTT. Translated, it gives CASSNRVGKATQYF.

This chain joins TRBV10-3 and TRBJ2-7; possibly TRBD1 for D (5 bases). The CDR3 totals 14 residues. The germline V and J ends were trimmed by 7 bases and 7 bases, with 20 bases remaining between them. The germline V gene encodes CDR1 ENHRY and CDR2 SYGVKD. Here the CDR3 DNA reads TGTGCCATCACCCGGACAATTAACCAGGAGGAGCAGTACTTC. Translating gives CAITRTINQEEQYF.

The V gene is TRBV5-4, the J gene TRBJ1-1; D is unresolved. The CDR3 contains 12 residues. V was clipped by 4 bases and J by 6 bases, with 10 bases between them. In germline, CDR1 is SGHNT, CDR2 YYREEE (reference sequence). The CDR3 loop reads CASSTSAAEAFF. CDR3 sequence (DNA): TGTGCCAGCAGCACATCAGCGGCTGAAGCTTTCTTT.

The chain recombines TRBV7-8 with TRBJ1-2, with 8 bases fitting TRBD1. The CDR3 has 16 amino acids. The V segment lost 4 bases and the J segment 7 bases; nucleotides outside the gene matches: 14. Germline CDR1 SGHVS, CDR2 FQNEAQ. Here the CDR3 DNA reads TGTGCCAGCAGCTCCAACCTCTGGACAGGGATTTTTGGCTACACCTTC. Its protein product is CASSSNLWTGIFGYTF. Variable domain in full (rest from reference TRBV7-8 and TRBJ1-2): GAGVSQSPRYKVAKRGQDVALRCDPISGHVSLFWYQQALGQGPEFLTYFQNEAQLDKSGLPSDRFFAERPEGSVSTLKIQRTQQEDSAVYLCASSSNLWTGIFGYTFGSGTRLTVV.

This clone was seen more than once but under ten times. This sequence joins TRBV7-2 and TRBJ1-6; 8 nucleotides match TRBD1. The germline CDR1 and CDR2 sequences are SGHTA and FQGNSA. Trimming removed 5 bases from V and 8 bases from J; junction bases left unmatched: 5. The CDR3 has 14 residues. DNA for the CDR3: TGTGCCAGCAGCCCCCGGACAGGGTATTCACCCCTCCACTTT. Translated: CASSPRTGYSPLHF.

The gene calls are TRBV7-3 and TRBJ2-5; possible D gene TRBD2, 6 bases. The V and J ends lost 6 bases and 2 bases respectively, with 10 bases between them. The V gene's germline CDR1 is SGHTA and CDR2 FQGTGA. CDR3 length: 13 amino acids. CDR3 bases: TGTGCCAGCAGGGGGGGAGCACAAGAGACCCAGTACTTC. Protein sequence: CASRGGAQETQYF.

The CDR3 nucleotides are TGTGCCAGTAGTATCCGGACAGGGGGCACTGAAGCTTTCTTT. This gives the protein CASSIRTGGTEAFF. The genes are TRBV19 and TRBJ1-1, with 10 bases lining up with TRBD1. The V gene end was trimmed by 3 bases and the J gene end by 4 bases; junction bases not matched to a gene: 2. The CDR3 spans 14 residues. Germline V gene data show CDR1 as LNHDA and CDR2 as SQIVND (reference sequence).

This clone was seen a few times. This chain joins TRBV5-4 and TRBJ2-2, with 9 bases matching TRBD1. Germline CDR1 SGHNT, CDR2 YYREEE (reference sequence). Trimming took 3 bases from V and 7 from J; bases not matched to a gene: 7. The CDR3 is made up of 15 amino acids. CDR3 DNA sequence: TGTGCCAGCAGCTCGACAGGGGGAAGGAGCGGGGAGCTGTTTTTT. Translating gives CASSSTGGRSGELFF.

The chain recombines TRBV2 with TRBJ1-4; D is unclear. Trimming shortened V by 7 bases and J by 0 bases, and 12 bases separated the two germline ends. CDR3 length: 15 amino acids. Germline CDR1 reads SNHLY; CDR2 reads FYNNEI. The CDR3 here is CASIMTGSTNEKLFF. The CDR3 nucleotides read TGTGCCAGCATAATGACCGGGTCAACTAATGAAAAACTGTTTTTT.

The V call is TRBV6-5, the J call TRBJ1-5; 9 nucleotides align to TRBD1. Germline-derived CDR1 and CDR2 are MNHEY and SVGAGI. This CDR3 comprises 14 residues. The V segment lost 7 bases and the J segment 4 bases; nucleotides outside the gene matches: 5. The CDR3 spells CASTADRGNQPQHF. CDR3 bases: TGTGCCAGCACCGCCGACAGGGGGAATCAGCCCCAGCATTTT.

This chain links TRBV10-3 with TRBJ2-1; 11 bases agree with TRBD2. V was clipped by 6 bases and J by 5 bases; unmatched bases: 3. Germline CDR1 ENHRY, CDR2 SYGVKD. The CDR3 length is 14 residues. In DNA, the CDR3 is TGTGCCATCAGGACTAGCGGGATGGACAATGAGCAGTTCTTC. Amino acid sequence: CAIRTSGMDNEQFF.

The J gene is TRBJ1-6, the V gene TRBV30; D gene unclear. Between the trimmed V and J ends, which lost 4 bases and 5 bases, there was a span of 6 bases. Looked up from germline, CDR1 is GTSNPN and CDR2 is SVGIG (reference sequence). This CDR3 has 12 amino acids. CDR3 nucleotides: TGTGCCTGGATGCGCGATAATTCACCCCTCCACTTT. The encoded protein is CAWMRDNSPLHF.

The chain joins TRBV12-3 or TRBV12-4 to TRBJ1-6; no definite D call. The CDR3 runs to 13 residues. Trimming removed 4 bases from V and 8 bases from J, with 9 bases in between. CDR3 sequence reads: CASSWSTDSPLHF. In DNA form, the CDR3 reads TGTGCCAGCAGTTGGAGCACGGATTCACCCCTCCACTTT.